This TCR beta chain came from a study of OX40 agonist ivuxolimab in advanced cancers. General study findings and limits: CD4+ and CD8+ T cells in blood underwent clonal expansion by week 6 at 0.1 to 3.0 mg/kg.

Germline V gives CDR1 SGHVS, CDR2 FQNEAQ. Trimming shortened V by 5 bases and J by 4 bases, and 5 bases separated the two germline ends. The CDR3 has 11 residues. Sequencing was performed with immunoSEQ multiplex PCR; in TCRdb, only in-frame clones are kept and a portion is missing. The table includes tens of thousands of clones, about 85% detected once. This clone was detected only a few times. Its specificity is unknown. The input for sequencing was CD4+ or CD8+ T cells sorted from blood, taken in a trial of the OX40 agonist ivuxolimab. This sequence was found in an adult with an advanced solid tumor such as melanoma, head and neck, liver or kidney cancer. The chain uses TRBV7-8 and TRBJ2-5, with D unresolved. CDR3: CASSDGETQYF. The CDR3 region has the DNA TGTGCCAGCAGCGACGGAGAGACCCAGTACTTC.